The clone carrying this T cell receptor beta chain was observed a few times. As yet, its antigen is unknown. The record originates from a study of cytotoxic CD8 clonotypes in ibrutinib-treated CLL. Study-wide background: Sample averages reached around 270,000 productive templates and almost 95,000 productive rearrangements. Study-wide results and caveats: Clonality, elevated at ibrutinib response, dropped back toward baseline at progression.

Depth targeted 1 in 200,000 to 1 in 1 million T cells, averaging around 10x coverage per clonotype. Sequencing used immunoSEQ multiplex PCR; TCRdb keeps in-frame clones, though not all of them. Among a few hundred thousand clones listed, 60% to 80% were seen once. This CDR3 region has 15 residues. The germline gives CDR1 SEHNR, CDR2 FQNEAQ (reference sequence). Trimming took 1 base from V and 2 from J; bases not matched to a gene: 3. This clonotype was obtained from a human donor with chronic lymphocytic leukemia. V and J are TRBV7-9 and TRBJ2-3, with 7 bases that match TRBD1. The sample in question was PBMCs, obtained after 36 months of ibrutinib treatment. For the CDR3, the DNA is TGTGCCAGCAGCTTAGTCGGACAGGTCACAGATACGCAGTATTTT. This encodes CASSLVGQVTDTQYF.